Included here is one T cell receptor (beta chain) sequence, with context. CDR1 and CDR2 from the germline V gene are SGDLS and YYNGEE. The V end was cut by 4 bases, the J end by 4 bases, with 20 bases between. The CDR3 consists of 16 residues. The data derive from a study of shared clonotypes between healthy human individuals. In the sorted-subset replicate PCRs, around 0.2 ug DNA, 25,000 to 30,000 T cell genomes, was used. TCRdb keeps only in-frame clones here, not all; method: immunoSEQ multiplex PCR. The sample lists about 2.3 million clones, 80% to 95% seen once, with under 0.45% in the top ten. The TCR sequence derives from a man between 18 and 35 years old in good health. Some clones in this sample may be carry-over from other donors' samples. The sample taken for sequencing was naive CD4+ T cells from PBMCs. Subset specified: CD45RA+ positively selected. The chain joins TRBV9 to TRBJ1-2; a possible D gene is TRBD1 (6 bases). CDR3 residues: CASSPISAGAGYGYTF. CDR3 bases: TGTGCCAGCAGCCCTATAAGTGCAGGGGCCGGCTATGGCTACACCTTC.